The 30 T cell receptor beta chains below come from one sample, sequenced in a study of T cells in localized non-small cell lung cancer. Here immunoSEQ multiplex PCR was the method, and the copy in TCRdb shows in-frame clones only, minus some. The sample holds approximately 47,000 clones, around 86% seen once. The sequences come from PBMCs, collected before any cancer treatment. Receptors originate from a man aged 35 to 69 with stage II lung adenocarcinoma.

The rearrangement uses TRBV6-5 and TRBJ1-1; weak D call: TRBD1 (6 bases). V gave up 0 bases and J gave up 3 bases, with 11 bases separating them. The CDR3 has 15 residues. Per germline, CDR1 MNHEY and CDR2 SVGAGI. The CDR3 is CASSYSSTGHTEAFF. The CDR3 nucleotides read TGTGCCAGCAGTTACTCGAGTACAGGGCACACTGAAGCTTTCTTT.

As DNA, the CDR3 is TGTGCCAGCAGCTTGAATTTGAGGGCCGAGCAGTACTTC. Its protein is CASSLNLRAEQYF. The chain couples TRBV5-6 to TRBJ2-7, with D tentatively TRBD2 (5 bases). CDR1 is SGHDT and CDR2 is YYEEEE in the germline V gene. The CDR3 length is 13 residues. V was pared by 1 base and J by 6 bases, with 11 bases between.

This clone occurred a few times. The chain uses TRBV10-3 and TRBJ2-6, with 11 bases lining up with TRBD1. The ends lost 2 bases at V and 0 bases at J; junction bases unmatched: 3. Looked up from germline, CDR1 is ENHRY and CDR2 is SYGVKD. The CDR3 has 18 residues. DNA for the CDR3: TGTGCCATCAGTGAGATGGGACAGGGGGACTCTGGGGCCAACGTCCTGACTTTC. Translating gives CAISEMGQGDSGANVLTF.

The CDR3 nucleotides read TGTGCCAGCAGCTCTGGAGGGGCCGCGGGGATATACATTCAGTACTTC. Amino acid sequence: CASSSGGAAGIYIQYF. The genes are TRBV5-5 and TRBJ2-4, with D perhaps matching TRBD2 (6 bases). Germline V gives CDR1 SGHKS, CDR2 YYEKEE (reference sequence). The CDR3 is made up of 16 amino acids. V was shortened by 3 bases and J by 8 bases, with 21 bases between the two germline ends. The whole variable domain, filled in from reference TRBV5-5 and TRBJ2-4, reads DAGVTQSPTHLIKTRGQQVTLRCSPISGHKSVSWYQQVLGQGPQFIFQYYEKEERGRGNFPDRFSARQFPNYSSELNVNALLLGDSALYLCASSSGGAAGIYIQYFGAGTRLSVL.

This rearrangement joins TRBV5-4 to TRBJ2-2; 8 bases agree with TRBD1. This CDR3 has 13 residues. Germline loops: CDR1 SGHNT, CDR2 YYREEE (reference sequence). V dropped 3 bases and J dropped 9; count of bases not matched to a gene: 4. The CDR3 region is CASSYDRGRELFF. In DNA, the CDR3 is TGTGCCAGCAGCTACGACAGGGGTCGGGAGCTGTTTTTT.

The gene calls are TRBV5-4 and TRBJ2-4, with D perhaps assigned TRBD1 or TRBD2 (5 bases each). V lost 0 bases and J 0 bases, leaving 10 bases between the germline ends. The CDR3 is 16 amino acids. Germline V CDR1 and CDR2: SGHNT, YYREEE (reference sequence). The CDR3 sequence: CASSLGDPLAKNIQYF. The CDR3 nucleotides read TGTGCCAGCAGCTTGGGGGACCCGTTAGCCAAAAACATTCAGTACTTC. Supplemented by reference TRBV5-4 and TRBJ2-4, the full variable domain reads ETGVTQSPTHLIKTRGQQVTLRCSSQSGHNTVSWYQQALGQGPQFIFQYYREEENGRGNFPPRFSGLQFPNYSSELNVNALELDDSALYLCASSLGDPLAKNIQYFGAGTRLSVL.

The chain links TRBV29-1 to TRBJ1-3; 7 bases are a match to TRBD1. Germline V gene lookup returns CDR1 SQVTM and CDR2 ANQGSEA. The CDR3 sequence is 14 residues long. The V segment lost 6 bases and the J segment 0 bases; nucleotides outside the gene matches: 5. CDR3 sequence (DNA): TGCAGCGTCGCCGGGACAGACTCTGGAAACACCATATATTTT. Its protein is CSVAGTDSGNTIYF.

V usage is TRBV28 and J usage is TRBJ2-5, with 9 bases identical to TRBD2. Germline-derived CDR1 and CDR2 are MDHEN and SYDVKM. The CDR3 extends over 15 amino acids. V was clipped by 10 bases and J by 0 bases; unmatched bases: 9. The chain's CDR3 is CATSSASGDQETQYF. For the CDR3, the DNA is TGTGCCACCTCCTCGGCTAGCGGGGACCAAGAGACCCAGTACTTC.

The CDR3 bases are TGTGCCATCAGTGAGTCGGAAACCTCGGGGACAGGGAGACACACCTTC. As protein: CAISESETSGTGRHTF. The chain employs TRBV10-3 and TRBJ1-2, with TRBD1 identical over 9 bases. V lost 0 bases to trimming and J lost 12 bases; unmatched junction nucleotides: 14. The CDR3 is 16 amino acids. Per germline, CDR1 ENHRY and CDR2 SYGVKD.

The CDR3 region has the DNA TGTGCCTGGGGACAGGGTGGGTTGAAGGCTGAAGCTTTCTTT. Translated: CAWGQGGLKAEAFF. The chain carries TRBV30 and TRBJ1-1; TRBD1 matches 8 bases. This CDR3 spans 14 amino acids. Germline lookup yields CDR1 GTSNPN and CDR2 SVGIG (reference sequence). Germline trimming cut 5 bases from V and 6 bases from J; bases unmatched to any gene: 11.

The chain combines TRBV5-4 with TRBJ1-1; D possibly corresponds to TRBD1 (5 bases). This CDR3 has 14 residues. The V gene lost 0 bases and the J gene lost 1 base, with 7 bases spanning the gap. From germline, CDR1 is SGHNT and CDR2 YYREEE (reference sequence). The CDR3 loop reads CASSLGDRNTEAFF. CDR3 DNA: TGTGCCAGCAGCTTGGGGGACCGGAACACTGAAGCTTTCTTT.

The table lists this clone with a count of one. The V and J genes are TRBV21-1 and TRBJ2-3; the D call TRBD1 from the table was never checked on the DNA. TRBV21-1 is deemed a pseudogene. CDR3 size: 18 residues. CDR3 DNA sequence: TGTGCCAGCAGCAAAACCGACAGGACCCGTCTTTACACAGATACGCAGTATTTT. This encodes CASSKTDRTRLYTDTQYF.

Regarding this clone: This is likely a read error, given that the CDR3 carries no conserved phenylalanine or tryptophan at its end. The DNA is omitted, as the CDR3 cannot be located on it reliably, and the CDR3 follows TCRdb's listing. V gene TRBV5-1 combines with J gene TRBJ2-7; TRBD2, the D gene given by the table, was not confirmed from the DNA. The CDR3 spans 10 residues, counting both ends. CDR1 SGHRS and CDR2 YFSETQ come from the germline V gene. The CDR3 region is CASSPVPEAI.

The V call is TRBV28, the J call TRBJ2-7, with D unresolved. Germline lookup yields CDR1 MDHEN and CDR2 SYDVKM. Trimming left V 5 bases short and J 2 bases short, with 16 bases between. The CDR3 consists of 15 residues. CDR3 region: CASSRGGSYPYEQYF. CDR3 in DNA: TGTGCCAGCAGTCGTGGTGGGTCATATCCCTACGAGCAGTACTTC.

CDR3 in DNA: TGTGCCAGCAGTGAACGCGGACAGGCCTACGAGCAGTACGTC. Its translation: CASSERGQAYEQYV. This chain links TRBV6-1 with TRBJ2-7, with 7 bases matching TRBD1. Germline CDR1 is MNHNS and CDR2 is SASEGT. Germline trimming cut 2 bases from V and 2 bases from J; bases unmatched to any gene: 3. CDR3 length equals 14 residues.

The chain links TRBV6-4 to TRBJ2-3; possible D gene TRBD1, 5 bases. V lost 4 bases and J lost 5, with 10 bases in between. Germline V gene data show CDR1 as MRHNA and CDR2 as SNTAGT. The CDR3 totals 13 residues. CDR3 region: CASSAWGGDTQYF. The CDR3 nucleotides read TGTGCCAGCAGTGCGTGGGGCGGAGATACGCAGTATTTT.

The rearrangement links TRBV5-1 to TRBJ1-2; tentative D call: TRBD1 (5 bases). This CDR3 has 15 amino acids. CDR1 and CDR2 (germline): SGHRS, YFSETQ. Trimming left V 4 bases short and J 8 bases short, with 21 bases between. The CDR3 loop reads CASSNPTTGSWGYTF. DNA of the CDR3: TGCGCCAGCAGCAACCCTACAACAGGTTCTTGGGGCTACACCTTC. Based on the CDR3 plus reference TRBV5-1 and TRBJ1-2, the full variable domain is KAGVTQTPRYLIKTRGQQVTLSCSPISGHRSVSWYQQTPGQGLQFLFEYFSETQRNKGNFPGRFSGRQFSNSRSEMNVSTLELGDSALYLCASSNPTTGSWGYTFGSGTRLTVV.

This chain uses TRBV7-8 with TRBJ2-3, with D unclear. V dropped 1 base and J dropped 5 bases, with 7 bases sitting between them. The CDR3 covers 13 residues. Germline CDR1 SGHVS, CDR2 FQNEAQ. CDR3 bases: TGTGCCAGCAGCTTAGGGCTAGGAGATACGCAGTATTTT. Translating it yields CASSLGLGDTQYF.

This chain uses TRBV10-2 with TRBJ1-4; D not certain. Trimming pared 2 bases from V and 1 base from J, leaving 8 bases between. Germline V gives CDR1 WSHSY, CDR2 SAAADI. The CDR3 runs 15 residues. CDR3: CASSEEALTNEKLFF. The CDR3 DNA reads as TGCGCCAGCAGTGAGGAGGCCCTAACTAATGAAAAACTGTTTTTT.

A single count supports this clone. The CDR3 is CASSLLAGSTDTQYF. The CDR3 DNA is TGTGCCAGCAGCTTATTAGCGGGGAGTACAGATACGCAGTATTTT. V is TRBV11-2 and J is TRBJ2-3, with TRBD2 matching 8 bases. The CDR3 extends over 15 amino acids. V shed 2 bases and J 3 bases; nucleotides not matched to a gene: 4. CDR1 and CDR2 from the germline V gene are SGHAT and FQNNGV.

This clone came up a few times. The chain combines TRBV5-5 with TRBJ1-6; perhaps TRBD1 as D (5 bases). The CDR3 has 16 amino acids. The V end lost 2 bases, the J end lost 7 bases, and 16 bases lay between the germline ends. Germline V lookup: CDR1 SGHKS, CDR2 YYEKEE (reference sequence). The CDR3 loop is CASSFGSPGDNSPLHF. Written as DNA, the CDR3 is TGTGCCAGCAGCTTTGGTTCTCCGGGGGACAATTCACCCCTCCACTTT.

The chain uses TRBV7-2 and TRBJ2-1; a possible D gene is TRBD2 (5 bases). This CDR3 is 15 amino acids long. The ends were cut back, 3 bases at V and 9 bases at J, with 18 bases in the middle. Germline loops: CDR1 SGHTA, CDR2 FQGNSA. The DNA of the CDR3 is TGTGCCAGCAGCTTGTTCCCTGACCAAGAGGGTGAGCAGTTCTTC. Its translation: CASSLFPDQEGEQFF. The full variable domain, rest sourced from reference TRBV7-2 and TRBJ2-1, is GAGVSQSPSNKVTEKGKDVELRCDPISGHTALYWYRQSLGQGLEFLIYFQGNSAPDKSGLPSDRFSAERTGGSVSTLTIQRTQQEDSAVYLCASSLFPDQEGEQFFGPGTRLTVL.

The chain carries TRBV30 and TRBJ1-2; perhaps TRBD1 as D (5 bases). With 0 bases removed from V and 8 bases from J, the gap between germline ends came to 10 bases. This CDR3 is 12 amino acids long. Germline assignment: CDR1 GTSNPN and CDR2 SVGIG (reference sequence). The CDR3 protein is CAWSVRGEGYTF. DNA of the CDR3: TGTGCCTGGAGTGTACGGGGGGAGGGCTACACCTTC.

The rearrangement uses TRBV29-1 and TRBJ2-7, with D unresolved. Germline CDR1 reads SQVTM; CDR2 reads ANQGSEA. This CDR3 has 12 residues. With 4 bases removed from V and 2 bases from J, the gap between germline ends came to 9 bases. Here the CDR3 reads CSVGQVPYEQYF. The DNA of the CDR3 is TGCAGCGTTGGGCAGGTTCCCTACGAGCAGTACTTC.

The chain links TRBV7-3 to TRBJ2-3; 12 bases map to TRBD2. V shed 6 bases and J 2 bases; nucleotides not matched to a gene: 9. Germline V gene lookup returns CDR1 SGHTA and CDR2 FQGTGA. The CDR3 consists of 17 residues. The CDR3 coding sequence is TGTGCCAGCAGTACTAGCGGGGGGCCGGAATTCACAGATACGCAGTATTTT. Its translation is CASSTSGGPEFTDTQYF.

The rearrangement uses TRBV10-1 and TRBJ1-5, with D possibly TRBD1 on 5 matching bases. The germline V gene encodes CDR1 WNHNN and CDR2 SYGVQD (reference sequence). This CDR3 spans 15 amino acids. V dropped 3 bases and J dropped 0 bases, with 9 bases sitting between them. The CDR3 nucleotides read TGCGCCAGCAGTGATGCAGGGTATAGCAATCAGCCCCAGCATTTT. It translates to CASSDAGYSNQPQHF.

The chain uses TRBV5-4 and TRBJ2-1; D not certain. The V gene's germline CDR1 is SGHNT and CDR2 YYREEE (reference sequence). The CDR3 has 14 residues. Trimming stripped 3 bases from V and 0 bases from J, with 7 bases between. The DNA for the CDR3 is TGTGCCAGCAGCTCTGCCGGCTCCTACAATGAGCAGTTCTTC. This sequence encodes CASSSAGSYNEQFF.

The chain employs TRBV5-1 and TRBJ2-1; D is unresolved. Per germline, CDR1 SGHRS and CDR2 YFSETQ. The CDR3 has 16 residues. Deletions cut 0 bases from V and 0 bases from J, with 10 bases between. The CDR3 loop is CASSLVESRSYNEQFF. In nucleotides, the CDR3 is TGCGCCAGCAGCTTGGTGGAGAGCCGCTCCTACAATGAGCAGTTCTTC. The variable domain in full, completed from reference TRBV5-1 and TRBJ2-1, reads KAGVTQTPRYLIKTRGQQVTLSCSPISGHRSVSWYQQTPGQGLQFLFEYFSETQRNKGNFPGRFSGRQFSNSRSEMNVSTLELGDSALYLCASSLVESRSYNEQFFGPGTRLTVL.

V usage is TRBV7-3 and J usage is TRBJ2-7, with TRBD1 matching 11 bases. CDR1 and CDR2 from the germline V gene are SGHTA and FQGTGA. This CDR3 region has 15 residues. V trimming: 2 bases; J trimming: 3 bases; junction bases outside the gene matches: 3. CDR3 loop: CASSLHGTGGYEQYF. The CDR3 DNA follows: TGTGCCAGCAGCTTACATGGGACAGGGGGCTACGAGCAGTACTTC.

The J gene is TRBJ2-2, the V gene TRBV7-2, with TRBD2 as a possible D gene (7 bases). CDR1 SGHTA and CDR2 FQGNSA come from the germline V gene. V was shortened by 5 bases and J by 4 bases, with 14 bases between the two germline ends. This CDR3 region has 15 residues. The DNA for the CDR3 is TGTGCCAGCAGCCCAGGACTAGGGGGCACCGGGGAGCTGTTTTTT. Amino acid sequence: CASSPGLGGTGELFF.